The following is a T cell receptor beta chain sequence with its context. With 60 Vbeta and 13 Jbeta primers, the PCR was carried out. TCRdb keeps only in-frame clones here, not all; method: immunoSEQ multiplex PCR. The sample records 100,000 to 150,000 clones, over 65% being singletons. The sample originates from a study of cytomegalovirus exposure and HLA in healthy donors. Healthy people donating bone marrow made up the donors. There are 15 residues in the CDR3. Germline lookup yields CDR1 SNHLY and CDR2 FYNNEI. The V and J ends lost 2 bases and 4 bases respectively, with 12 bases between them. What was sequenced was PBMCs. This receptor was obtained from a man between 25 and 39 years old in good health and CMV-seronegative. The chain links TRBV2 to TRBJ1-3, with D perhaps TRBD1 (6 bases). The CDR3 nucleotides read TGTGCCAGCAGTGAATCGGGGGGCGCAGGAAACACCATATATTTT. Its protein product is CASSESGGAGNTIYF.